This T cell receptor beta chain was obtained from a study of T cells in Graves' hyperthyroidism and ophthalmopathy. Study as a whole: Sampling of peripheral blood happened at initial diagnosis, prior to any treatment.

The CDR3 extends over 17 amino acids. Germline CDR1 and CDR2: SGDLS and YYNGEE. V was trimmed by 4 bases and J by 2 bases, leaving 21 bases between them. The source material, RNA transcripts, was used to amplify TCR beta CDR3 regions. An initial round of RT-PCR targeting the TCR CDR3 relied on the HTBI primer set. Each CDR3 protein gets one entry after TCRdb re-called the multiplex PCR reads with MiXCR. This sample has fewer than 450,000 distinct CDR3 sequences, with about 15% found just once. The specimen sequenced was blood. This receptor was obtained from a woman under 40 with Graves' hyperthyroidism that later progressed to Graves' ophthalmopathy. V usage is TRBV9 and J usage is TRBJ2-5; D is perhaps TRBD1 or TRBD2 (5 bases each). CDR3 in amino acids: CASSPIDGTAVQETQYF. CDR3 sequence (DNA): TGTGCCAGCAGCCCTATTGACGGGACCGCGGTACAAGAGACCCAGTACTTC.